This T cell receptor (beta chain) was identified during a study of T cell responses to AZD1222 COVID-19 vaccine. Across the study: Pooling covered second doses at about 4 or about 12 weeks. Findings and caveats of the study: Donors in the cohort were predominantly white British and more often female, and clonal diversity was possibly underestimated. A reported finding is that nearly half of spike-specific TCRs target unmutated variant regions. Baseline testing showed seropositivity in only a handful of AZD1222 recipients.

Concerning this clone itself: Its antigen is undetermined.

CDR3 size: 14 residues. V lost 2 bases and J 8 bases, leaving 10 bases between the germline ends. The germline gives CDR1 MNHEY, CDR2 SVGAGI. The method was immunoSEQ multiplex PCR; TCRdb's version includes in-frame clones alone and lacks a portion of them. The sample lists around 78,000 clones, under 95% occurring once. The material was peripheral blood, obtained on day 0 of AZD1222 vaccination. The chain couples TRBV6-5 to TRBJ1-6; no clear D. The TCR comes from an adult in good health. CDR3 loop: CASSYEFGDSPLHF. The CDR3 DNA follows: TGTGCCAGCAGTTACGAATTTGGGGATTCACCCCTCCACTTT.